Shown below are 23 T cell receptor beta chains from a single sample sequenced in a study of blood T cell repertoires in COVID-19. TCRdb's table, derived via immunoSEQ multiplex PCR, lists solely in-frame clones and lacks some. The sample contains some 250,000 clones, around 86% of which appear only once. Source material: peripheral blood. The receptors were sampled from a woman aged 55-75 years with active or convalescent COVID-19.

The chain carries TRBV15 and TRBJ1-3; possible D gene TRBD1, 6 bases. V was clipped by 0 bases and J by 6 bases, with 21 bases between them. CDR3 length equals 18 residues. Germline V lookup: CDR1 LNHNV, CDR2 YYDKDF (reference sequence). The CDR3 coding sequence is TGTGCCACCAGCAGAGACCCTTTACAGGGAATGAGTCTAAACACCATATATTTT. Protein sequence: CATSRDPLQGMSLNTIYF.

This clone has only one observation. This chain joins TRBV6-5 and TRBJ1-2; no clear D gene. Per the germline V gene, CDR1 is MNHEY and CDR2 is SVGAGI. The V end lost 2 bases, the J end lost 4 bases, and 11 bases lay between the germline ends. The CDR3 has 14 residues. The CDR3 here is CASSYDPGIYGYTF. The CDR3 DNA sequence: TGTGCCAGCAGTTACGATCCGGGAATCTATGGCTACACCTTC.

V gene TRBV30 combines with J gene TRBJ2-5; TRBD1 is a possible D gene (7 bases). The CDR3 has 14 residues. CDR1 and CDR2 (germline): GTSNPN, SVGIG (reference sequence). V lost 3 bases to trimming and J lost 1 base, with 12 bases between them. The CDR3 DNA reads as TGTGCCTGGAGCCCAGGGGGGCCCCAAGAGACCCAGTACTTC. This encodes CAWSPGGPQETQYF.

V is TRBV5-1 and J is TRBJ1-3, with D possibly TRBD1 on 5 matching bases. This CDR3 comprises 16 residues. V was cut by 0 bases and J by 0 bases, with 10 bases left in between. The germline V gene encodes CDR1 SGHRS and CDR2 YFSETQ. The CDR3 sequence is CASSLGREPSGNTIYF. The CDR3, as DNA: TGCGCCAGCAGCTTGGGCAGGGAACCCTCTGGAAACACCATATATTTT.

The CDR3 nucleotides read TGTGCCAGCAGCCGGGACAGGGTTGGGGGCACAGATACGCAGTATTTT. It codes for CASSRDRVGGTDTQYF. The chain employs TRBV5-6 and TRBJ2-3; 9 bases agree with TRBD1. The CDR3 has 16 amino acids. The germline gives CDR1 SGHDT, CDR2 YYEEEE. The trim removed 4 bases at V and 1 base at J, leaving 7 bases unmatched.

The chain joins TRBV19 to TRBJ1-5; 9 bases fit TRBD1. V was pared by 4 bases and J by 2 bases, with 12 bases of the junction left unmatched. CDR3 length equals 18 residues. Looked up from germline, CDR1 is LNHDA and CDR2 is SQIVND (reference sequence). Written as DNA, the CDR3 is TGTGCCAGTAGTAAGTCGGGACAGGGAAATATTGGCAATCAGCCCCAGCATTTT. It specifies CASSKSGQGNIGNQPQHF.

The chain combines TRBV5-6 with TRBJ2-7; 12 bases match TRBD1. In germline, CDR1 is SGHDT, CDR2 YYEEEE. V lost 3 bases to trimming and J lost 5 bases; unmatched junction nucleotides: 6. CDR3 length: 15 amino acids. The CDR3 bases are TGTGCCAGCAGCTCACCGGGACAGGGGGCACACGAGCAGTACTTC. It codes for CASSSPGQGAHEQYF.

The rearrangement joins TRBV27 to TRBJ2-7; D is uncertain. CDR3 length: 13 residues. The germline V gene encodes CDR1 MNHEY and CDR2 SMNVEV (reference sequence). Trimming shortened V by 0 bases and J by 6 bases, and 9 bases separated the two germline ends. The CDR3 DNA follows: TGTGCCAGCAGTTTATCCCCCCTCCGCGAGCAGTACTTC. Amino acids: CASSLSPLREQYF.

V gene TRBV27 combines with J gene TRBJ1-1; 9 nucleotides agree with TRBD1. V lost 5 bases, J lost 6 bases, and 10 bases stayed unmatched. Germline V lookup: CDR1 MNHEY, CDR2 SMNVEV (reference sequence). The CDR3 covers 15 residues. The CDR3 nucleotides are TGTGCCAGCAGTCCCCGGGACAGGGTCCAATCTGAAGCTTTCTTT. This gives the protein CASSPRDRVQSEAFF.

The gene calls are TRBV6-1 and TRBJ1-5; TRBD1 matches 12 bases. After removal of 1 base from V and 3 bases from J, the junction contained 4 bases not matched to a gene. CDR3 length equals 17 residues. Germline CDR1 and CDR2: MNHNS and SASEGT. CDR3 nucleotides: TGTGCCAGCAGTGAAGAGGGGGACAGGGGGCCCAATCAGCCCCAGCATTTT. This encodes CASSEEGDRGPNQPQHF.

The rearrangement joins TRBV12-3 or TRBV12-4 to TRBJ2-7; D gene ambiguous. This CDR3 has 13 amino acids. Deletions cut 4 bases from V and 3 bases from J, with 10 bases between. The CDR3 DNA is TGTGCCAGCAGTTCCTCGAACATCTACGAGCAGTACTTC. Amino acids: CASSSSNIYEQYF.

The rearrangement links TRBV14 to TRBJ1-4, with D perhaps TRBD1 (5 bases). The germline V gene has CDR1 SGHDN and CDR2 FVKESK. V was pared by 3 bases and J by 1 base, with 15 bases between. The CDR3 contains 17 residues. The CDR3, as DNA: TGTGCCAGCAGCCAGGTGGGGGGGAGACAAACTAATGAAAAACTGTTTTTT. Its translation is CASSQVGGRQTNEKLFF.

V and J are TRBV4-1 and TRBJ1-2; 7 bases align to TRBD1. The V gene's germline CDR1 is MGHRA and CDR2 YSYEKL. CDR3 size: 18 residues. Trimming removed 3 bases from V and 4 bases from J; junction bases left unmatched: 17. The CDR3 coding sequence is TGCGCCAGCAGCCATACCAGGGGGACGACAGGGAATTCCTATGGCTACACCTTC. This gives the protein CASSHTRGTTGNSYGYTF.

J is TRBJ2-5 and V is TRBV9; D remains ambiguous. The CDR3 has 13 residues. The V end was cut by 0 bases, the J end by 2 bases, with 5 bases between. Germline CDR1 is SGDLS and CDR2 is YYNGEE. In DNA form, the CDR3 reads TGTGCCAGCAGCGTAGTTCCGCAAGAGACCCAGTACTTC. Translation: CASSVVPQETQYF.

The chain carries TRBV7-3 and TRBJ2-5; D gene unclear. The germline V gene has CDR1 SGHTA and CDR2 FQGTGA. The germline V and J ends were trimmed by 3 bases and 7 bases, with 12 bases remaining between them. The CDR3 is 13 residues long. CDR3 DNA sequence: TGTGCCAGCAGCTTTACCGCCGTCGGGACCCAGTACTTC. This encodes CASSFTAVGTQYF.

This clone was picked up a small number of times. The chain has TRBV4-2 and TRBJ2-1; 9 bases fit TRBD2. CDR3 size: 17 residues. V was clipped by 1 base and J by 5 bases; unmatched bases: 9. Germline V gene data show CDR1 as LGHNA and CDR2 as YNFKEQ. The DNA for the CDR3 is TGTGCCAGCAGCCAAGCTCTGGGACTAGCCCCCCACAATGAGCAGTTCTTC. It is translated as CASSQALGLAPHNEQFF.

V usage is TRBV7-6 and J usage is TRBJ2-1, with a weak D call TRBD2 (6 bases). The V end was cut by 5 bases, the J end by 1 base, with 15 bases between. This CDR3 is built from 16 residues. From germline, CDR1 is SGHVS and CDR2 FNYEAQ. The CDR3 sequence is CASSPTGTPSYNEQFF. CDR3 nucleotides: TGTGCCAGCAGCCCAACCGGGACTCCTTCCTACAATGAGCAGTTCTTC.

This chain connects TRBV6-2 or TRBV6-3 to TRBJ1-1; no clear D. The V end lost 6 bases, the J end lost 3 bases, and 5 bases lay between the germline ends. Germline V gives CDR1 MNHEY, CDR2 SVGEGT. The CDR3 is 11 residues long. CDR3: CASSSYTEAFF. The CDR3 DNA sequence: TGTGCCAGCAGCTCCTACACTGAAGCTTTCTTT.

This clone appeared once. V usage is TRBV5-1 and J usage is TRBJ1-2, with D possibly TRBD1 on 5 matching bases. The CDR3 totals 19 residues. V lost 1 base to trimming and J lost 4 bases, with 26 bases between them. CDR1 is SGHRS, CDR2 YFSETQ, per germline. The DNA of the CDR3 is TGCGCCAGCAGCTTGCTGGGACGACAGAGATCTACGGGGGGCTATGGCTACACCTTC. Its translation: CASSLLGRQRSTGGYGYTF.

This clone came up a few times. CDR3 amino acids: CAWGDQPQHF. The CDR3 bases are TGTGCCTGGGGCGATCAGCCCCAGCATTTT. The chain recombines TRBV7-9 with TRBJ1-5, with D possibly being TRBD1 (5 bases). The CDR3 is 10 residues long. The germline V gene encodes CDR1 SEHNR and CDR2 FQNEAQ (reference sequence). The V end lost 11 bases, the J end lost 5 bases, and 7 bases lay between the germline ends.

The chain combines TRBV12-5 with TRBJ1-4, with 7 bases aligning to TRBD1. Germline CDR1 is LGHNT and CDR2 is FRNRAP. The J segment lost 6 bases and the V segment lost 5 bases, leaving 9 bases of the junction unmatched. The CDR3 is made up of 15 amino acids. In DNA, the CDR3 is TGTGCTAGTGGTCTACAGGGGTGGGGTCATGAAAAACTGTTTTTT. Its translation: CASGLQGWGHEKLFF.

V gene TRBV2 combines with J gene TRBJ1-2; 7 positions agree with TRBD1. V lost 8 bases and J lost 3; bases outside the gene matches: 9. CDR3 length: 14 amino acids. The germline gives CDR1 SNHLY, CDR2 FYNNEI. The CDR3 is CASGWDSSDYGYTF. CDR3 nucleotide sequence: TGTGCCAGCGGGTGGGACAGTTCGGACTATGGCTACACCTTC. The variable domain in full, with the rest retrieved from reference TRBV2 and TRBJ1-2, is EPEVTQTPSHQVTQMGQEVILRCVPISNHLYFYWYRQILGQKVEFLVSFYNNEISEKSEIFDDQFSVERPDGSNFTLKIRSTKLEDSAMYFCASGWDSSDYGYTFGSGTRLTVV.

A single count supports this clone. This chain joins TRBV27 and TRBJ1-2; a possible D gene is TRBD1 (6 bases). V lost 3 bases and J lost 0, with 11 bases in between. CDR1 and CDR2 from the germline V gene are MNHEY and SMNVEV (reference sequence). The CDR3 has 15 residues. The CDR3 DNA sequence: TGTGCCAGCAGTTTCGCGGGGGCCTCTAACTATGGCTACACCTTC. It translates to CASSFAGASNYGYTF.